This TCR beta chain came from a study of T cells after yellow fever vaccination. Study overall: Preparation used SMART-Seq v4 Ultra Low Input for the low-cell-number fractions. Study results and limitations: When the response was secondary, it was weaker but reached its peak faster, day 5 versus 15. Post-booster reappearance was seen for most primary-vaccination clones (about 96% CD4, 85% to 90% CD8).

Worth noting for this clonotype: Antigen: not known.

A single record per CDR3 protein comes from TCRdb applying MiXCR to the 5' RACE reads. The data show 500,000 to 650,000 distinct CDR3 sequences, about 12% seen once. This TCR derives from a man aged 25-45 years who received the YFV17D yellow fever vaccine. The sequenced sample was PBMCs, obtained on the day of the yellow fever booster vaccination.

DNA for the CDR3: TGTGCCAGCAAGGGACTAGCGCTCGAGGACGAGCAGTACTTC. It yields the protein CASKGLALEDEQYF. J is TRBJ2-7 and V is TRBV7-2; 10 positions agree with TRBD2. This CDR3 is 14 amino acids long. Germline CDR1 reads SGHTA; CDR2 reads FQGNSA. The V gene end was trimmed by 7 bases and the J gene end by 5 bases; junction bases not matched to a gene: 8. The variable domain in full, with the rest retrieved from reference TRBV7-2 and TRBJ2-7, is GAGVSQSPSNKVTEKGKDVELRCDPISGHTALYWYRQSLGQGLEFLIYFQGNSAPDKSGLPSDRFSAERTGGSVSTLTIQRTQQEDSAVYLCASKGLALEDEQYFGPGTRLTVT.